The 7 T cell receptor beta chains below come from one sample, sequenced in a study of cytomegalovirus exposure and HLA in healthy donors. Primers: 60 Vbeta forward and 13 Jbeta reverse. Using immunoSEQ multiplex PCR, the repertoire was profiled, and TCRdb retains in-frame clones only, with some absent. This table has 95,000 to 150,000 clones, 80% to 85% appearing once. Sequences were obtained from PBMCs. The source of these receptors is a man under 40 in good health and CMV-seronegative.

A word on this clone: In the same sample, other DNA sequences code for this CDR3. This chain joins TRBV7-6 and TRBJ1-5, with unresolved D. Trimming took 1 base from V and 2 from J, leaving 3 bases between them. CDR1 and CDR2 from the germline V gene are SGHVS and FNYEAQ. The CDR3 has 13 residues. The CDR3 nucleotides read TGTGCCAGCAGCTTAGTAGGCAATCAGCCCCAGCATTTT. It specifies CASSLVGNQPQHF. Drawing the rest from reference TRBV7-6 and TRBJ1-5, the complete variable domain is GAGVSQSPRYKVTKRGQDVALRCDPISGHVSLYWYRQALGQGPEFLTYFNYEAQQDKSGLPNDRFSAERPEGSISTLTIQRTEQRDSAMYRCASSLVGNQPQHFGDGTRLSIL.

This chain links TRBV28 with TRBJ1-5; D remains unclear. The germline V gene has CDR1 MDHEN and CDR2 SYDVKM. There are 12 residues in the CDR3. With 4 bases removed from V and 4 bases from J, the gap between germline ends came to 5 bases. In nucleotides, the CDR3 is TGTGCCAGCAGTTACGGGAATCAGCCCCAGCATTTT. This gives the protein CASSYGNQPQHF.

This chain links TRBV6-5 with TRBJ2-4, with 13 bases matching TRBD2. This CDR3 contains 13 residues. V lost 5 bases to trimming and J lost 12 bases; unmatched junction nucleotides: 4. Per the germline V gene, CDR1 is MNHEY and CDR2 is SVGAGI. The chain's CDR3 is CASSGTSGDSQYF. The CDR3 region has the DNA TGTGCCAGCAGTGGGACTAGCGGGGACAGTCAGTACTTC.

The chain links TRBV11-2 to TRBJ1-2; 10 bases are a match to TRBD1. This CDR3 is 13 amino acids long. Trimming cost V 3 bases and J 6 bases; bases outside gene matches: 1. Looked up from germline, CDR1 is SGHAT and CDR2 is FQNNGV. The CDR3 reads CASSLDRGDGYTF. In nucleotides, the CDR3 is TGTGCCAGCAGCTTGGACAGGGGGGATGGCTACACCTTC.

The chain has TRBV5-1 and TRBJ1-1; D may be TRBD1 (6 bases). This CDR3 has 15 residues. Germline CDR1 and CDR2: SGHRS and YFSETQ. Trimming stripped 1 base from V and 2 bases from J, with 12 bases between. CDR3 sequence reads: CASSLSGQLNTEAFF. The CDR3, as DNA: TGCGCCAGCAGCTTGAGCGGACAGCTAAACACTGAAGCTTTCTTT. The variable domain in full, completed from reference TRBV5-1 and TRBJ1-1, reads KAGVTQTPRYLIKTRGQQVTLSCSPISGHRSVSWYQQTPGQGLQFLFEYFSETQRNKGNFPGRFSGRQFSNSRSEMNVSTLELGDSALYLCASSLSGQLNTEAFFGQGTRLTVV.

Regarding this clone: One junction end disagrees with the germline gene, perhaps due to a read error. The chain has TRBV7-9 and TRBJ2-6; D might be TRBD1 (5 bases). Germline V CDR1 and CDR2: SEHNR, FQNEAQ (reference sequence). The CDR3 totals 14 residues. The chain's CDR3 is CASSRGTGANGLTF. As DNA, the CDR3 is TGTGCCAGCAGCCGCGGCACTGGGGCCAACGGCCTGACTTTC.

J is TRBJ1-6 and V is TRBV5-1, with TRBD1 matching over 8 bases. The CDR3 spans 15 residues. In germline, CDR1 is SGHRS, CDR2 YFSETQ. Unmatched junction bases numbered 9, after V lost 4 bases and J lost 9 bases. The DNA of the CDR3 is TGCGCCAGCAGCCCCGGACAGGGTTCGGGTTCACCCCTCCACTTT. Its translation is CASSPGQGSGSPLHF.